This record concerns one TCR beta chain sequence. The table lists this clone with a few counts. The antigen it binds to is not known. Within one base of it there is no much larger clone, and no base qualities were kept. Relative to germline, V is 4 bases shorter and J is 4 bases shorter, with 8 bases between their ends. The CDR1 and CDR2 encoded by the germline V gene (reference sequence) are GTSNPN and SVGIG. Reading from cysteine to phenylalanine, the CDR3 counts 12 amino acids. The entry retains the CDR3 DNA only, 36 bases that are in frame from base 1. Library method: the immunoSEQ multiplex PCR assay. The multiplex PCR relied on a mix of 60 forward primers for TCR Vbeta segments and 13 reverse primers for TCR Jbeta segments. The CDR3 region of rearranged TCR beta genes was amplified from genomic DNA with a multiplex PCR assay. The Illumina HiSeq System was used to sequence the amplified TCR beta libraries as 87-base-pair reads. As for how the authors treated the data: A later analysis tallied some 79 million unique TCR beta chains across the approximately 670 repertoires, and approximately 12 million of those chains were shared by two or more donors. Raw reads were error-corrected and collapsed into unique sequences with a nearest-neighbor algorithm that merged closely related sequences to remove PCR and sequencing errors. CDR3 sequences were aligned to IMGT reference sequences to assign V, D and J gene segments. For a sequence to be retained, at least a six-nucleotide match to both a V gene segment and a J gene segment was required. A rearrangement counted as productive if the CDR3 had no stop codons and remained in frame with V and J, and every other rearrangement counted as non-productive. CDR3 was defined according to IMGT convention as the region running from the second conserved V-encoded cysteine to the conserved J-encoded phenylalanine. The earlier analysis of some 600 of the donors excluded sequences that lacked an unambiguous match to a single V gene segment. An earlier analysis of 500 to 700 of the donors classified V segments as functional when productive rearrangements were above 56.7% and as segregating when the standard deviation between donors was above 5%. A statistical classification framework was developed to diagnose cytomegalovirus status using the catalog of TCR beta chain sequences. In a later analysis, V and J genes were assigned by comparing TCR nucleotide sequences against IMGT/GENE-DB human TR gene sequences. Using the TCRdist pipeline, a later analysis assigned CDR3 sequences along with most-parsimonious VDJ recombination scenarios. A later analysis defined each TCR beta chain by its CDR3 amino acid sequence plus V-gene family, and excluded reads lacking a unique V-gene family. A later analysis removed roughly 590 highly shared, low-generation-probability nucleotide sequences to deal with suspected cross-contamination and a sequencing artifact. A later analysis calculated a clonal expansion index for each public chain from normalized within-repertoire ranks of inferred template counts. In a later analysis, generation probabilities were computed using a VDJ recombination model fitted to out-of-frame rearrangements, and the results were checked against IGoR. A later analysis scored TCR-TCR, TCR-HLA and TCR-CMV co-occurrence with hypergeometric tests, applying a repertoire-size bias correction to TCR pairs. False discovery rates were estimated in a later analysis by permuting HLA or CMV assignments 20 times. A later analysis grouped co-occurring TCRs with DBSCAN, adding TCRdist sequence similarity when clustering within HLA-allele-positive subsets. For co-occurrence clustering, repertoires with fewer than 30,000 or more than 120,000 public chains were excluded, along with a handful of repertoires with anomalous nucleotide sharing. Drawn from immuneACCESS, this table holds only the in-frame rearrangements with V and J called that TCRdb kept. Clones are partly lost; checked studies trace under half to an unresolved V gene and leave the rest unexplained. Clone size and the V and J calls come from that table; the DNA yielded D and trimming. The table for this sample lists about 160,000 clones; roughly two thirds of them were counted only once. In total, the top ten clones hold 2.8% of the sample.

The cohort was made up of roughly 670 healthy bone marrow donors. At the time of sampling, every cohort member was nominally healthy, though immune exposures that went unrecorded were likely present. The donor was CMV seronegative and belonged to the group of several hundred seronegative cohort members. A peripheral blood sample was collected from each donor, and TCR beta sequencing was performed on peripheral blood mononuclear cells. Genomic DNA extraction from the blood cell samples was performed with the Qiagen DNeasy Blood Extraction Kit. The sample belongs to a study of cytomegalovirus exposure and HLA in healthy donors listed by TCRdb under 2017. For the study in its entirety: An earlier analysis of 550 to 700 of the donors reported approximately 270 Gb of sequence data and some 120 million unique TCR beta sequences from about 200 million T cells. Around 300 gigabases of sequencing data and tens of millions of unique TCR sequences were included in an early release covering roughly 700 HLA-typed donors. Of the 398 genotyped donors, approximately 83% fell in the genetic ancestry cluster associated with self-reported Caucasian donors. The study aimed to test whether signatures of past pathogen exposure could be identified by cataloging public T cell receptors. Using immunosequencing, the study profiled T cell repertoires from some 670 subjects and related those repertoires to cytomegalovirus serostatus. Besides the first cohort of hundreds of subjects, a separate validation cohort made up of 120 different subjects was used. High-throughput TCR immunosequencing, statistical association of individual TCRs with disease status, and machine learning were combined to predict cytomegalovirus infection status. A later analysis re-examined previously published TCR beta repertoires from more than 600 donors and added high-resolution HLA genotyping to investigate patterns of TCR occurrence. In the later analysis, no new phenotypic data were used to find candidate immune exposures; instead, reliance was placed on TCR beta sequences and their occurrence across donors. An earlier analysis of more than 450 of the donors used high-throughput TCR beta sequencing to judge whether each TCR beta V gene segment behaved as functional or pseudogenic. Donor age, sex, ethnicity and CMV serostatus were compiled together with the repertoire data. In a later genetic analysis, genome-wide SNP genotypes for about 55% of the roughly 700 donors were used, and that subset was treated as a discovery cohort. All discovery cohort repertoires had been generated using a single sequencing platform. HLA typing covered class I and class II loci at four-digit resolution. The number of typed donors differed by locus: about 629-630 for A, B, C, DRB1 and DQB1; some 540 for DQA1; over 600 for DPA1; and some 470 for DPB1. About five DR-DQ haplotypes were treated as single units for association and clustering because of strong linkage in the cohort. Across approximately 400 genotyped donors of the cohort, an average of approximately 220,000 unique TCR beta nucleotide sequences per donor were sequenced, and about a sixth of those sequences were non-productive. What the work shows at the level of the full study, not this receptor alone: In a later genetic analysis, fewer N-insertions in productive TCRs were reported among donors in an Asian-associated ancestry cluster than the roughly 700-donor mean. In a later analysis, TCR association rates were found to vary across HLA loci, with the most associated TCRs seen for DRB1 alleles and the fewest for HLA-C alleles. This cohort had only TCR beta chains sequenced, and the lack of alpha or paired-chain data limited which features could be detected. The authors suggested that the approach could potentially be extended to other disease states and immunological phenotypes. Because some donors lacked HLA typing at each locus, the association tests relied only on the typed subset. The presence/absence analyses assumed that sequencing depth was roughly uniform across donors, and that assumption may not be true. In a later analysis, HLA-associated TCR beta chains showed more clonal expansion and lower generation probabilities than non-associated chains that were equally common. In an earlier analysis of approximately 590 of the donors, most TCR beta V segments appeared in productive rearrangements about 87% or about 30% of the time, broadly matching IMGT annotations. Cytomegalovirus status was reported to be diagnosed by the classifier with high specificity and sensitivity in both the original and validation cohorts. In a later analysis, some 18,000 TCR beta sequences were associated with specific HLA alleles at a false discovery rate of 0.05. When HLA alleles, especially DR and DQ, strongly co-occurred, TCR associations were difficult to assign to individual alleles. For the cohort, immune exposure information was limited to CMV serostatus. Because counts were too low, around 17 rarely observed V segments, including chromosome 9 orphons, were left out of the earlier analysis of some 600 of the donors. According to a later analysis, parvovirus B19, influenza, CMV and Epstein-Barr virus appeared linked to several top co-occurrence clusters. In the study, 150 to 200 TCR beta chains were listed as associated with cytomegalovirus. Correlated functional status among segregating V segments might be attributable to linkage disequilibrium, but an unknown experimental factor could not be ruled out. Some IMGT-functional V segments, including TRBV6-2 and TRBV6-3, could not be told apart with the 87-base-pair reads, so those segments were excluded. V-gene and J-gene trimming of TCR beta chains was associated with a missense DCLRE1C variant in a later genetic analysis, and the association was replicated in an independent cohort. In vitro tests confirmed that a few of the cytomegalovirus-associated TCR beta chains recognize cytomegalovirus antigens. While some public TCRs were present in many individuals, most TCR sequences turned up only very rarely across donors. According to a later analysis, most CMV-associated TCR beta chains appeared to be HLA-restricted, and the HLA associations seemed to be driven largely by CMV exposure. A further reported finding was that TCR beta sequences accurately predicted the HLA-A and HLA-B alleles for most subjects in the first cohort. A cluster of highly shared sequence variants was judged likely to be a technical artifact of the sequencing pipeline.

Here the chain combines TRBV30 and TRBJ1-3; the D gene identity is not certain. Sequenced: PBMCs. This receptor was taken from a woman in her twenties or thirties in good health and CMV-seronegative. In nucleotides, the sequence is TGTGCCTGGACTCGGTCGGGAAACACCATATATTTT. Its protein product is CAWTRSGNTIYF.